The source of this T cell receptor (beta chain) is a study of blood T cell repertoires in COVID-19. In the source study's methods: Amplification of reference gene primers was used by the study to estimate nucleated cell counts. Clones were sequenced by immunoSEQ multiplex PCR, and TCRdb holds only the in-frame ones, with some missing. That table is the source of V, J and clone size, and D and trimming were worked out from the DNA. The sample has about 250,000 clones, almost 90% seen once. This clone was seen only once. Trimming pared 2 bases from V and 11 bases from J, leaving 8 bases between. The CDR3 length is 11 residues. Germline V gene data show CDR1 as SGHRS and CDR2 as YFSETQ.

The sequencing sample was made of peripheral blood. This sequence originates from a man older than 75 with acute or convalescent COVID-19. The chain carries TRBV5-1 and TRBJ2-1; a possible D gene is TRBD1 (5 bases). The CDR3 here is CASSLGAQQFF. Here the CDR3 DNA reads TGCGCCAGCAGCTTAGGGGCACAGCAGTTCTTC.